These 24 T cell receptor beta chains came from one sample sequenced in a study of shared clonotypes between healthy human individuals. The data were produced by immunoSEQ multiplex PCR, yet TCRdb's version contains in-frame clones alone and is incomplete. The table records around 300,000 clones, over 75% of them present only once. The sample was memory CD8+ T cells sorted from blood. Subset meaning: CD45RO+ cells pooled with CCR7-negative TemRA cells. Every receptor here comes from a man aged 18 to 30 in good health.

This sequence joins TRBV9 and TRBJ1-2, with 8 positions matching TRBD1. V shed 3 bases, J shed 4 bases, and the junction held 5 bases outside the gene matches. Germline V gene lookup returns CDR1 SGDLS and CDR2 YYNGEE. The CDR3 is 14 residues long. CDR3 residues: CASSAWTGSYGYTF. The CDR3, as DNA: TGTGCCAGCAGCGCCTGGACAGGGAGCTATGGCTACACCTTC.

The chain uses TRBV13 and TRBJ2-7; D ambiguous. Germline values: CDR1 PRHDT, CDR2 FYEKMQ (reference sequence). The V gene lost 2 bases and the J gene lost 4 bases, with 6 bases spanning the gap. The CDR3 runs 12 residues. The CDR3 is CASSLYVYEQYF. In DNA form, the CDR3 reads TGTGCCAGCAGCTTATATGTTTACGAGCAGTACTTC.

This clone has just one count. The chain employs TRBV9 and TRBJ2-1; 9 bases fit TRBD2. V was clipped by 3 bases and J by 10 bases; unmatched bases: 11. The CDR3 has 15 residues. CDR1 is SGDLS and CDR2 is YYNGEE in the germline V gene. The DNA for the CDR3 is TGTGCCAGCAGCGCCTTCGGGGCGGGAGGGGAGGAGCAGTTCTTC. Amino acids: CASSAFGAGGEEQFF.

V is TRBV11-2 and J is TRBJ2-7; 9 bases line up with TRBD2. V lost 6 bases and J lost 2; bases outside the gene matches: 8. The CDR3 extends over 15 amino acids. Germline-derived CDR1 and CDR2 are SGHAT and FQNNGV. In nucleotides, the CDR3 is TGTGCCAGCAGTCCGACTAGCGGCATTACCTACGAGCAGTACTTC. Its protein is CASSPTSGITYEQYF.

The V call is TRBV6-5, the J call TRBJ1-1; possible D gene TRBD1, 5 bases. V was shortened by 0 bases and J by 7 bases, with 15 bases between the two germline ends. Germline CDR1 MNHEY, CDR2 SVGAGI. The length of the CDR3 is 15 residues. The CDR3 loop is CASSYSIGRESEAFF. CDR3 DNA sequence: TGTGCCAGCAGTTACTCGATCGGCAGGGAGAGTGAAGCTTTCTTT.

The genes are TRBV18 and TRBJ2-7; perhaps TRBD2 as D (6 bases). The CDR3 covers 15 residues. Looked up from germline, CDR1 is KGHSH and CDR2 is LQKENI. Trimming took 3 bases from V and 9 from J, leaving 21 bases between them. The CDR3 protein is CASSPSGRRAGLQYF. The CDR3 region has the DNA TGTGCCAGCTCACCCTCGGGCAGGAGGGCAGGTCTGCAGTACTTC.

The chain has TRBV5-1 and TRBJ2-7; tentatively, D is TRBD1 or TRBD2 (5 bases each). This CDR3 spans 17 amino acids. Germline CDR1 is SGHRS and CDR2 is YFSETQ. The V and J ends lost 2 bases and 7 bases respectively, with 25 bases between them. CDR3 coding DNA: TGCGCCAGCAGCTTCCCAATATGGGGACGGGCCCCGGGGGAGCAGTACTTC. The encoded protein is CASSFPIWGRAPGEQYF. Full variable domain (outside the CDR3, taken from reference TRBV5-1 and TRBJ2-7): KAGVTQTPRYLIKTRGQQVTLSCSPISGHRSVSWYQQTPGQGLQFLFEYFSETQRNKGNFPGRFSGRQFSNSRSEMNVSTLELGDSALYLCASSFPIWGRAPGEQYFGPGTRLTVT.

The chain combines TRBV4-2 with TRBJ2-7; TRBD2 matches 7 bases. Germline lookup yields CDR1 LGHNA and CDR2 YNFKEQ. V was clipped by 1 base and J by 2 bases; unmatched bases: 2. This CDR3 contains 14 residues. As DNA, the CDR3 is TGTGCCAGCAGCCAAGGCCGGGGGGCCTACGAGCAGTACTTC. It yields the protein CASSQGRGAYEQYF.

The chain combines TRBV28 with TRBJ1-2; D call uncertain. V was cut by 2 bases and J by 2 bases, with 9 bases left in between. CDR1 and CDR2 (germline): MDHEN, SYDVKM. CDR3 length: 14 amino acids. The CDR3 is CASSLVLENYGYTF. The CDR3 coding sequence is TGTGCCAGCAGTTTAGTGCTGGAGAACTATGGCTACACCTTC.

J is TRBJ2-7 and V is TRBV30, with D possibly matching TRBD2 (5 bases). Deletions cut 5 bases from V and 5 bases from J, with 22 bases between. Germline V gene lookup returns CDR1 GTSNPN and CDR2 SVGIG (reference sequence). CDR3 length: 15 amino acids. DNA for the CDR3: TGTGCCTGGGGGAGCGAGGACGAGTTCGTCCACGAGCAGTACTTC. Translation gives CAWGSEDEFVHEQYF.

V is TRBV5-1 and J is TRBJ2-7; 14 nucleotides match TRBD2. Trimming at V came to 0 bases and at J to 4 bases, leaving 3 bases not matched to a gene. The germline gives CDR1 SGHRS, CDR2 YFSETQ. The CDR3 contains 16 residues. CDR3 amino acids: CASSLGTSGRFYEQYF. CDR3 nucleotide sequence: TGCGCCAGCAGCTTGGGGACTAGCGGGAGGTTTTACGAGCAGTACTTC.

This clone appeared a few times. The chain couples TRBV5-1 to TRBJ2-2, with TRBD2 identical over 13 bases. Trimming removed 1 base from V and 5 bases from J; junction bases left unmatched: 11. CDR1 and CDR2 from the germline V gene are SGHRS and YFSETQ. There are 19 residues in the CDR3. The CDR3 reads CASSLPMTSGGPQTGELFF. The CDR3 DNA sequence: TGCGCCAGCAGCTTGCCCATGACTAGCGGGGGGCCGCAGACCGGGGAGCTGTTTTTT.

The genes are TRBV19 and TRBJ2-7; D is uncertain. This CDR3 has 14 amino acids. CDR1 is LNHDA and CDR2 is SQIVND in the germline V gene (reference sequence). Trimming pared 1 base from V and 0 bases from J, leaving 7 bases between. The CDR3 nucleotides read TGTGCCAGTAGTATAGGGGTCAGCTCCTACGAGCAGTACTTC. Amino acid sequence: CASSIGVSSYEQYF.

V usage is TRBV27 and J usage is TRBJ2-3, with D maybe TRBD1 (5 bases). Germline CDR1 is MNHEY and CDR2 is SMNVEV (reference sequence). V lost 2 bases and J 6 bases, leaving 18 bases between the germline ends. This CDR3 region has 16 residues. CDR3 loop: CASSLGAGTRSDTQYF. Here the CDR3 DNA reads TGTGCCAGCAGTTTAGGGGCCGGAACACGGAGTGATACGCAGTATTTT.

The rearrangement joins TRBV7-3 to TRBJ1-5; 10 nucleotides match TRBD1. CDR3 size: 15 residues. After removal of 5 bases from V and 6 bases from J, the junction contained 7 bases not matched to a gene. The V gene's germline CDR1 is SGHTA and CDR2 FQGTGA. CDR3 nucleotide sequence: TGTGCCAGCAGCCACGGGACAGGGGTAACTCAGCCCCAGCATTTT. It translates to CASSHGTGVTQPQHF.

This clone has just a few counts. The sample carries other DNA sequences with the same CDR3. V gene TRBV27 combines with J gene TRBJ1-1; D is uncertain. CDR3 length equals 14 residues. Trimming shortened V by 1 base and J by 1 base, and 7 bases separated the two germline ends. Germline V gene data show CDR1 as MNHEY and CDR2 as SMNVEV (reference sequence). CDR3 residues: CASSLYPQNTEAFF. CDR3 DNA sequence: TGTGCCAGCAGTTTATACCCACAGAACACTGAAGCTTTCTTT.

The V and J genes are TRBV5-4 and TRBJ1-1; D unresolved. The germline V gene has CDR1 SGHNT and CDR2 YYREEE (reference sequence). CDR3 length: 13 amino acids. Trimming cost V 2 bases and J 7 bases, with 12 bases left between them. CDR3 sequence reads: CASSFCPQCEAFF. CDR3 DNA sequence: TGTGCCAGCAGCTTTTGTCCCCAGTGTGAAGCTTTCTTT.

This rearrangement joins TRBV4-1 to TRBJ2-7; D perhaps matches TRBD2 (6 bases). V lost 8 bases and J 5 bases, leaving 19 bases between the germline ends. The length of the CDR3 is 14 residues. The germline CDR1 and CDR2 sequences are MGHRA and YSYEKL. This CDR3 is CASGFLGLQNEQYF. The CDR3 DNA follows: TGCGCCAGCGGCTTTTTGGGACTGCAAAACGAGCAGTACTTC.

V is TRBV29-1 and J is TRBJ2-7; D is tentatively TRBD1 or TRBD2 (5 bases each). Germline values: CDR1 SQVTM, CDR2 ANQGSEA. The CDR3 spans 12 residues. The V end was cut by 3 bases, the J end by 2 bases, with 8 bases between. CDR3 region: CSVEMGPYEQYF. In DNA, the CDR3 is TGCAGCGTTGAGATGGGACCCTACGAGCAGTACTTC.

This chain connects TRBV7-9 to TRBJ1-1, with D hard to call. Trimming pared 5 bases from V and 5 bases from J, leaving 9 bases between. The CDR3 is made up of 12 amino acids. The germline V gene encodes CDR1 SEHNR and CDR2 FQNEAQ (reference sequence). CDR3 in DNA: TGTGCCAGCAGCCACGACTGGACTGAAGCTTTCTTT. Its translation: CASSHDWTEAFF.

The CDR3 reads CASSLFARLAGADTQYF. The DNA for the CDR3 is TGTGCCAGCAGCTTATTTGCCCGCCTAGCGGGAGCAGATACGCAGTATTTT. The V and J genes are TRBV7-9 and TRBJ2-3; 10 bases are a match to TRBD2. With 2 bases clipped from V and 4 bases from J, the junction kept 9 bases outside the gene matches. Germline lookup yields CDR1 SEHNR and CDR2 FQNEAQ (reference sequence). This CDR3 spans 17 amino acids.

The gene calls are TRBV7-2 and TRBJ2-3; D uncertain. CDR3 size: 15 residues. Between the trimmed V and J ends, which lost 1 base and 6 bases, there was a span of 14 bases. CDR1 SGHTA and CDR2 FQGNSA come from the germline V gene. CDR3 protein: CASSLEAGPFDTQYF. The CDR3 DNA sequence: TGTGCCAGCAGCTTAGAAGCAGGTCCCTTCGATACGCAGTATTTT.

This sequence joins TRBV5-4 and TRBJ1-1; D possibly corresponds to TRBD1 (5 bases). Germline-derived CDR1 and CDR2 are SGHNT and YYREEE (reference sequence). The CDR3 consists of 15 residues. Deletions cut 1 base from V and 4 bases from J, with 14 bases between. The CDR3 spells CASSLLARESTEAFF. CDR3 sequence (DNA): TGTGCCAGCAGCTTGCTGGCCAGGGAGTCCACTGAAGCTTTCTTT.

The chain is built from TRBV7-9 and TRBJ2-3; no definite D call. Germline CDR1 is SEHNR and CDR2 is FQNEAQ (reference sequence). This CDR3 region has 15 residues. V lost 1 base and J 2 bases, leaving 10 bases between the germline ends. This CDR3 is CASSLGAIDTDTQYF. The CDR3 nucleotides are TGTGCCAGCAGCTTAGGGGCCATCGACACAGATACGCAGTATTTT.